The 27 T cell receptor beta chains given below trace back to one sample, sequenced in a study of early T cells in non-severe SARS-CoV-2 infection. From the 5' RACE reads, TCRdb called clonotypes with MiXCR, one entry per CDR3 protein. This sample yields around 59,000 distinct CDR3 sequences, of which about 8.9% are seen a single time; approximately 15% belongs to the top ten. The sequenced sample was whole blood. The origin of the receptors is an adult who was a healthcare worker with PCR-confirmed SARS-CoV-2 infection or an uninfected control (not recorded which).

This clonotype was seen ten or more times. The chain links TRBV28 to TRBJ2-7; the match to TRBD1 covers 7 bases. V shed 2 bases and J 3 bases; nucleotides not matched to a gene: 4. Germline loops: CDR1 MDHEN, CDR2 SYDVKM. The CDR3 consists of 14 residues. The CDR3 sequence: CASSLADRSYEQYF. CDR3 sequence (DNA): TGTGCCAGCAGTTTAGCGGACAGGAGCTACGAGCAGTACTTC.

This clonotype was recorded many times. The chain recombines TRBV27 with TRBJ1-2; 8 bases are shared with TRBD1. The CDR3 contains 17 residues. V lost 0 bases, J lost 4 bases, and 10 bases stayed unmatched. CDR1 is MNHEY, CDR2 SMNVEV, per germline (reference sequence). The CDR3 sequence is CASSLSNNRGAIYGYTF. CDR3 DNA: TGTGCCAGCAGTTTATCGAATAACAGGGGGGCTATCTATGGCTACACCTTC.

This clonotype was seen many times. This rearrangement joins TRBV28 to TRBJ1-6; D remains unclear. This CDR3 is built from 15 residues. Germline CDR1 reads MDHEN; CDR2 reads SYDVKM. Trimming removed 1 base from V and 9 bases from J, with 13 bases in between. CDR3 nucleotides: TGTGCCAGCAGTTTATCGAGCGTGATTGCTTCACCCCTCCACTTT. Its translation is CASSLSSVIASPLHF.

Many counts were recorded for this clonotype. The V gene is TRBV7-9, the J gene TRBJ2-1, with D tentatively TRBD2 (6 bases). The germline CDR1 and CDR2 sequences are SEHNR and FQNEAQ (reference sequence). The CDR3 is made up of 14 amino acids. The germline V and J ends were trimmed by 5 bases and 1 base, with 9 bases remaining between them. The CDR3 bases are TGTGCCAGCAGCGCGGGACTGTCCTACAATGAGCAGTTCTTC. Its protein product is CASSAGLSYNEQFF.

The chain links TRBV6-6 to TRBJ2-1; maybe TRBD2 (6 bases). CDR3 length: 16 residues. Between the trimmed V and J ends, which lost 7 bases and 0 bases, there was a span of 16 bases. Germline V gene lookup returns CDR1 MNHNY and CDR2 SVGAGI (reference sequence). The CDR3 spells CASMGAAGSSYNEQFF. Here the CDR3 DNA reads TGTGCCAGCATGGGCGCGGCGGGGAGCTCCTACAATGAGCAGTTCTTC.

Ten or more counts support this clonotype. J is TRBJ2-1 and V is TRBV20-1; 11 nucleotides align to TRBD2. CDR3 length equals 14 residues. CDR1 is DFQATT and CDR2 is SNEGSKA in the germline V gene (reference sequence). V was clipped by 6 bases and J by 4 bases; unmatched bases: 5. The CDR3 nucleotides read TGCAGTGCCTCTAGCGGGAGGTCATACAATGAGCAGTTCTTC. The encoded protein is CSASSGRSYNEQFF.

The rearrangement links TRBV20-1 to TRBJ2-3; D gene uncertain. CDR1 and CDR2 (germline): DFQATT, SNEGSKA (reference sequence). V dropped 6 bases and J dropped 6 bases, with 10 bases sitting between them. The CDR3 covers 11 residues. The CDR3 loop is CSAVNSDTQYF. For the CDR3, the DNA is TGCAGTGCCGTAAACAGTGATACGCAGTATTTT.

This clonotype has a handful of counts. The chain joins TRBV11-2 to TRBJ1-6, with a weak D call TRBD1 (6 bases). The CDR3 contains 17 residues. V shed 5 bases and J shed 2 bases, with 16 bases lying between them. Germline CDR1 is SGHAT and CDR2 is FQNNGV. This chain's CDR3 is CASSPAGGGTYNSPLHF. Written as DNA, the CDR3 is TGTGCCAGCAGCCCCGCCGGAGGGGGGACCTATAATTCACCCCTCCACTTT.

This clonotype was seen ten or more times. CDR3 nucleotides: TGTGCCAGCACCAGGAGGGCAGGGAGCTATGGCTACACCTTC. Translation gives CASTRRAGSYGYTF. The chain links TRBV12-3 or TRBV12-4 to TRBJ1-2; perhaps TRBD1 as D (5 bases). The V end lost 7 bases, the J end lost 4 bases, and 16 bases lay between the germline ends. CDR3 size: 14 residues.

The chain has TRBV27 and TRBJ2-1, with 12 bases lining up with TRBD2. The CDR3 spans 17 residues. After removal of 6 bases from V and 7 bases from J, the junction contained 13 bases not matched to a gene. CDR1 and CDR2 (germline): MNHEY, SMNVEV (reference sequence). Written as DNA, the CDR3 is TGTGCCAGCAGCAACGCCATCGGACTAGCGGGAACGAATGAGCAGTTCTTC. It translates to CASSNAIGLAGTNEQFF.

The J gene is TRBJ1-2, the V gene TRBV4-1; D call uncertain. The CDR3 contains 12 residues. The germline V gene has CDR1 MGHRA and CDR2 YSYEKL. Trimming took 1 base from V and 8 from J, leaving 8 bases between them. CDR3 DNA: TGCGCCAGCAGCCAAGTTTCTTGGGGCTACACCTTC. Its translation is CASSQVSWGYTF.

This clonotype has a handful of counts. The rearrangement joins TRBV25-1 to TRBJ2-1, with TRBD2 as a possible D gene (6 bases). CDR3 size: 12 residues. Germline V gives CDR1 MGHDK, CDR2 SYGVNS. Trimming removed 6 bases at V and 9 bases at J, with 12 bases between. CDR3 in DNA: TGTGCCAGCAGGGGTGGGGGAGGTGAGCAGTTCTTC. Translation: CASRGGGGEQFF. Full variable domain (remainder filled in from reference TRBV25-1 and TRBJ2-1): EADIYQTPRYLVIGTGKKITLECSQTMGHDKMYWYQQDPGMELHLIHYSYGVNSTEKGDLSSESTVSRIRTEHFPLTLESARPSHTSQYLCASRGGGGEQFFGPGTRLTVL.

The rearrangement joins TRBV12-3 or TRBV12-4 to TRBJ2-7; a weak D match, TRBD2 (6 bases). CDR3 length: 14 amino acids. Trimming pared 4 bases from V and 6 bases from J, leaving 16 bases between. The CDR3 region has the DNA TGTGCCAGCAGTTCAGGCGGAGGGACTCTCGAGCAGTACTTC. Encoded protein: CASSSGGGTLEQYF.

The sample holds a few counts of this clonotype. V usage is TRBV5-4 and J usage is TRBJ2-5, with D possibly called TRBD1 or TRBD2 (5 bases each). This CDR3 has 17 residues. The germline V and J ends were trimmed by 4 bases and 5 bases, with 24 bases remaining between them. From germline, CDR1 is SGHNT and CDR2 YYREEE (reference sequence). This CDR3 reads CASSPTGRGFSIETQYF. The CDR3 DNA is TGTGCCAGCAGCCCCACCGGACGGGGCTTTTCTATCGAGACCCAGTACTTC.

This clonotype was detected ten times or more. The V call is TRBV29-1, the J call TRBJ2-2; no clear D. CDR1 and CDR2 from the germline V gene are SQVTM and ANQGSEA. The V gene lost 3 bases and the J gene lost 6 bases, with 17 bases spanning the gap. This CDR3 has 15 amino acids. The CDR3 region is CSVEGFGGFAGELFF. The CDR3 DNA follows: TGCAGCGTTGAGGGTTTCGGTGGGTTTGCCGGGGAGCTGTTTTTT.

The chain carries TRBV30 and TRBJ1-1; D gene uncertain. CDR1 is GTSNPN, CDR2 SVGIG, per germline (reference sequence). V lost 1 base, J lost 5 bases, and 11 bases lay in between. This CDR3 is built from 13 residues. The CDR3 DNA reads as TGTGCCTGGAGTGGATTGGGCAGGACTGAAGCTTTCTTT. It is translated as CAWSGLGRTEAFF.

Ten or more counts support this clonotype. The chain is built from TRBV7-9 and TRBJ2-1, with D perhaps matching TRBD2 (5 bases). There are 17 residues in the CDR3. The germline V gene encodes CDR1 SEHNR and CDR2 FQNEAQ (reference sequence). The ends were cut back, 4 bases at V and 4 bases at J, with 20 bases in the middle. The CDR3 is CASSSTGSGSFYNEQFF. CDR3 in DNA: TGTGCCAGCAGCTCTACGGGGTCGGGGTCTTTTTACAATGAGCAGTTCTTC.

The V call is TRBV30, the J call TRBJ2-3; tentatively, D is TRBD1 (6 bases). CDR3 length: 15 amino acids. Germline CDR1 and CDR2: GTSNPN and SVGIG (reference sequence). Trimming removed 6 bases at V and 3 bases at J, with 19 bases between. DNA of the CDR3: TGTGCCTGCCGGAGACAGGTTCCAGGAACAGATACGCAGTATTTT. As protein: CACRRQVPGTDTQYF. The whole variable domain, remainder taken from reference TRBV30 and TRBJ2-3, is SQTIHQWPATLVQPVGSPLSLECTVEGTSNPNLYWYRQAAGRGLQLLFYSVGIGQISSEVPQNLSASRPQDRQFILSSKKLLLSDSGFYLCACRRQVPGTDTQYFGPGTRLTVL.

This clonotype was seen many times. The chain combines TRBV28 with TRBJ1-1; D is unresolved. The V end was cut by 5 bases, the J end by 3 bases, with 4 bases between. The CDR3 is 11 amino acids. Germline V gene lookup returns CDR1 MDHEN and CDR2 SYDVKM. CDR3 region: CASSPHTEAFF. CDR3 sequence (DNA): TGTGCCAGCAGTCCCCACACTGAAGCTTTCTTT. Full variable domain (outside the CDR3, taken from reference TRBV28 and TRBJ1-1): DVKVTQSSRYLVKRTGEKVFLECVQDMDHENMFWYRQDPGLGLRLIYFSYDVKMKEKGDIPEGYSVSREKKERFSLILESASTNQTSMYLCASSPHTEAFFGQGTRLTVV.

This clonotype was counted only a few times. This chain's CDR3 is CASSLWGQGEETQYF. The CDR3 nucleotides are TGTGCCAGCAGTTTATGGGGACAGGGGGAAGAGACCCAGTACTTC. The rearrangement links TRBV28 to TRBJ2-5, with 11 bases matching TRBD1. Germline V gene sequence: CDR1 MDHEN, CDR2 SYDVKM. The CDR3 contains 15 residues. The V and J ends lost 0 bases and 3 bases, in that order; junction bases with no gene match: 0.

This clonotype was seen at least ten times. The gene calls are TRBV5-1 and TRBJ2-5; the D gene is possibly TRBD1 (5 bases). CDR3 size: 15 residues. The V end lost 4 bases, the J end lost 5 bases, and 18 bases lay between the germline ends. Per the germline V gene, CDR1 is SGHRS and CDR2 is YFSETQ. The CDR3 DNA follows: TGCGCCAGCAGCCCCCAGGGTGTTCAAGGGGAGACCCAGTACTTC. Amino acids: CASSPQGVQGETQYF.

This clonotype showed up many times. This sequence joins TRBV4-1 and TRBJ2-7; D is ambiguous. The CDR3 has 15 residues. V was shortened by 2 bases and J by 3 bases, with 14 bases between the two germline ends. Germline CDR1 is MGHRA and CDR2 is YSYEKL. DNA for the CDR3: TGCGCCAGCAGCCAATTGCTCGGCGGTCACTACGAGCAGTACTTC. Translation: CASSQLLGGHYEQYF.

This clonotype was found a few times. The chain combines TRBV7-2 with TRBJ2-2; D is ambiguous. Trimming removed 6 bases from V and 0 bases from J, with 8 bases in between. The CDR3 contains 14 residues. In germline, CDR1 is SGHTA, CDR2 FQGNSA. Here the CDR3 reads CASRPAANTGELFF. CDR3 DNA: TGTGCCAGCAGACCGGCCGCGAACACCGGGGAGCTGTTTTTT. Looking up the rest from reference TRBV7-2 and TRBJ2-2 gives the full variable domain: GAGVSQSPSNKVTEKGKDVELRCDPISGHTALYWYRQSLGQGLEFLIYFQGNSAPDKSGLPSDRFSAERTGGSVSTLTIQRTQQEDSAVYLCASRPAANTGELFFGEGSRLTVL.

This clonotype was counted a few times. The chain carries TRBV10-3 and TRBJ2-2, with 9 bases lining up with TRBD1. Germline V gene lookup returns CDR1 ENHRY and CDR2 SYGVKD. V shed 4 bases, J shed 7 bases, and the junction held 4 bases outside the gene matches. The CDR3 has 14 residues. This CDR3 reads CAISVTGGDGELFF. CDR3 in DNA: TGTGCCATCAGTGTTACAGGGGGCGACGGGGAGCTGTTTTTT.

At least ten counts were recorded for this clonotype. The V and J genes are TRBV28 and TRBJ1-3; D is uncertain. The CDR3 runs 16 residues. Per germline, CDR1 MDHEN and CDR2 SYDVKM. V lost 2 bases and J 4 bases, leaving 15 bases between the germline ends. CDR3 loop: CASSLHDQSSGNTIYF. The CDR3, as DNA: TGTGCCAGCAGTTTACACGACCAAAGCTCGGGAAACACCATATATTTT.

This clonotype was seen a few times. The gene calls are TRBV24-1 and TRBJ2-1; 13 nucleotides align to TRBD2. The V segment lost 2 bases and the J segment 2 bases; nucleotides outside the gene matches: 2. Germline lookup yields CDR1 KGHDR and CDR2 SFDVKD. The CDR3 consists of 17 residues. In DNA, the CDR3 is TGTGCCACCAGTGATTCGGGACTAGCGGGACCCTACAATGAGCAGTTCTTC. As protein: CATSDSGLAGPYNEQFF.

The DNA for the CDR3 is TGTGCCAGCAGTCACGACAGCGTAGACGAGCAGTACTTC. Its translation: CASSHDSVDEQYF. This chain connects TRBV12-3 or TRBV12-4 to TRBJ2-7; possible D gene TRBD1, 5 bases. V gave up 5 bases and J gave up 5 bases, with 13 bases separating them. The CDR3 extends over 13 amino acids.